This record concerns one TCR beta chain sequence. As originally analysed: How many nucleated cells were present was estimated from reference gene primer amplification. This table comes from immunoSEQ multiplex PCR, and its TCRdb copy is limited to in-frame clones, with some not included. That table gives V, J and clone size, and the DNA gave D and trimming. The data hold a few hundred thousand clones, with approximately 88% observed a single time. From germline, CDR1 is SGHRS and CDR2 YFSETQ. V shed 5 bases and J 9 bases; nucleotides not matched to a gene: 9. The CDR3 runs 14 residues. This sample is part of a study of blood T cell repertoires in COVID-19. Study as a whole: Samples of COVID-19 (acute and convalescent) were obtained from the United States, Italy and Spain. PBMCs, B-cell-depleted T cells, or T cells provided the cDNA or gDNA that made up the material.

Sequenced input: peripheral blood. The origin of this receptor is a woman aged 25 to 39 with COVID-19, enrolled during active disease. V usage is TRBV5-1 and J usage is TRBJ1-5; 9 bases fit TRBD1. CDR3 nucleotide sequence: TGCGCCAGCAGACCGGGACAGGGTGAGGGGCCCCAGCATTTT. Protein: CASRPGQGEGPQHF.